This T cell receptor (beta chain) was found in a study of beta chain features in type 1 diabetes. All of the isolated RNA was reverse transcribed, so expressed TCRB transcripts were sequenced. TCRdb's table, derived via immunoSEQ multiplex PCR, lists solely in-frame clones and lacks some. The profile shows 200,000 to 300,000 clones, about 14% of them singletons. This clone was detected a few times. Every participating donor gave one draw, a heparinised blood sample averaging about 120 mL. The CDR3 is 16 residues long. With V trimmed by 1 base and J by 2 bases, 3 bases remained unmatched. In germline, CDR1 is SGHVS, CDR2 FNYEAQ.

Material for sequencing was naive CD4+ T cells from blood. The rearrangement uses TRBV7-6 and TRBJ2-1; 9 positions match TRBD2. The receptor comes from a woman in her thirties or forties in good health. In nucleotides, the CDR3 is TGTGCCAGCAGCTTAGGCGGGGGGGCGACCTACAATGAGCAGTTCTTC. Amino acid sequence: CASSLGGGATYNEQFF.